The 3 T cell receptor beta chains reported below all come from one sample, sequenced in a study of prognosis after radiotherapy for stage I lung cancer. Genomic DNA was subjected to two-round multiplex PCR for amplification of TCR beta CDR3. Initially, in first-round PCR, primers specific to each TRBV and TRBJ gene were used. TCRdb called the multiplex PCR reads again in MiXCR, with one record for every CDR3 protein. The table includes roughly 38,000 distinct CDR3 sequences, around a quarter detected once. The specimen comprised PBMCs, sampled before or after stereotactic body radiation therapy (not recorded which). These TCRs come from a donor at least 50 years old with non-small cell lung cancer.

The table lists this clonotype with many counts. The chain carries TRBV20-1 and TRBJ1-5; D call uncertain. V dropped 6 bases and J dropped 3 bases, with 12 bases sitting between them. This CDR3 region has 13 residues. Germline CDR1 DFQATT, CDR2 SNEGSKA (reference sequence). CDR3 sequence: CSARRVLNQPQHF. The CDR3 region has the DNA TGCAGTGCCAGACGGGTGCTCAATCAGCCCCAGCATTTT.

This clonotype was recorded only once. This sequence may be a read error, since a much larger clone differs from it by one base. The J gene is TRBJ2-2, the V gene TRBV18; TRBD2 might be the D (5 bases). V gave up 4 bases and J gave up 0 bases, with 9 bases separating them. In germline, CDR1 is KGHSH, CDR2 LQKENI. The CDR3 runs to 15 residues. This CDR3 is CASSLRRPNTGELFF. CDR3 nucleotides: TGTGCCAGCTCACTACGGAGGCCGAACACCGGGGAGCTGTTTTTT.

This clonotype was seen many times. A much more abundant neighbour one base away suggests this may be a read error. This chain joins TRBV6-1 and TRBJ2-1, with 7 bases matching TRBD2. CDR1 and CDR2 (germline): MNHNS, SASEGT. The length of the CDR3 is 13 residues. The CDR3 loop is CASSVSGGVPSHF. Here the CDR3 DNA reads TGTGCCAGCAGTGTATCGGGGGGAGTCCCCTCTCACTTC.